This entry lists 6 T cell receptor beta chains sequenced from one sample in a study of T cell repertoires in cytomegalovirus infection. TCRdb called the reads again in MiXCR, with one record for every CDR3 protein. The table has about 260,000 distinct CDR3 sequences, roughly an eighth seen once; the top ten hold roughly 8.9%. The sequenced sample was PBMCs. The receptors come from a human donor in good health (CMV status not recorded). Some clones in this sample may be carry-over from other donors' samples.

This clonotype appeared many times. This chain connects TRBV19 to TRBJ1-2; 7 bases are a match to TRBD1. V lost 7 bases to trimming and J lost 5 bases; unmatched junction nucleotides: 4. This CDR3 is built from 12 residues. Germline V gene lookup returns CDR1 LNHDA and CDR2 SQIVND (reference sequence). The chain's CDR3 is CASTTGAYGYTF. The CDR3 DNA reads as TGTGCCAGTACCACAGGGGCGTATGGCTACACCTTC.

This clonotype was counted between two and nine times. CDR3 nucleotides: TGCAGTGCTAGAAAGGGAGTGGTAGATACGCAGTATTTT. Its protein is CSARKGVVDTQYF. The rearrangement links TRBV20-1 to TRBJ2-3; D might be TRBD2 (5 bases). This CDR3 comprises 13 residues. Trimming removed 2 bases at V and 5 bases at J, with 11 bases between. Germline loops: CDR1 DFQATT, CDR2 SNEGSKA (reference sequence).

This clonotype was counted only a few times. The V and J genes are TRBV4-1 and TRBJ2-4, with D possibly TRBD1 on 6 matching bases. Trimming pared 0 bases from V and 6 bases from J, leaving 12 bases between. The CDR3 has 15 amino acids. CDR1 and CDR2 (germline): MGHRA, YSYEKL. The CDR3 DNA reads as TGCGCCAGCAGCCAAGACCCCGGGACAAGAAACATTCAGTACTTC. Encoded protein: CASSQDPGTRNIQYF.

The V gene is TRBV19, the J gene TRBJ2-3, with 7 bases matching TRBD1. The CDR3 runs to 17 residues. Germline V lookup: CDR1 LNHDA, CDR2 SQIVND (reference sequence). The trim removed 5 bases at V and 0 bases at J, leaving 11 bases unmatched. In DNA, the CDR3 is TGTGCCAGTAGTCTAGGGACAGCAAAAACTAGCACAGATACGCAGTATTTT. It yields the protein CASSLGTAKTSTDTQYF.

The genes are TRBV7-2 and TRBJ2-7, with D perhaps given as TRBD1 or TRBD2 (6 bases each). V lost 5 bases and J lost 3, with 20 bases in between. The germline V gene has CDR1 SGHTA and CDR2 FQGNSA. This CDR3 has 16 amino acids. CDR3 nucleotides: TGTGCCAGCAGCAAGGGGCCGCGCGGAGGGGGCTACGAGCAGTACTTC. It encodes CASSKGPRGGGYEQYF.

The gene calls are TRBV6-5 and TRBJ2-5; no firm D call. The V and J ends lost 8 bases and 0 bases respectively, with 7 bases between them. The CDR3 has 12 amino acids. Germline assignment: CDR1 MNHEY and CDR2 SVGAGI. The CDR3 sequence: CASGRNQETQYF. CDR3 nucleotide sequence: TGTGCCAGCGGACGCAACCAAGAGACCCAGTACTTC.